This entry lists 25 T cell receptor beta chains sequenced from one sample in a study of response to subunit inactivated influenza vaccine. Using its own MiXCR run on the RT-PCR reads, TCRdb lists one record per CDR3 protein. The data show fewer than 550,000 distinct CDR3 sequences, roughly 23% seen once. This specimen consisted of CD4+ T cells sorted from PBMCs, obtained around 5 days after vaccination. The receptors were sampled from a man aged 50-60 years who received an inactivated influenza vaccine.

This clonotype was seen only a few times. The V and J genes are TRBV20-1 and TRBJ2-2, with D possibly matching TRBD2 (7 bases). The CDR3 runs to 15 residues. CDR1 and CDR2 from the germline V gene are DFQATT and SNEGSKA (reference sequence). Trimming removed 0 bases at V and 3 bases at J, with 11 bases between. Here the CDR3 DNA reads TGCAGTGCTAGAGATTGGGGGGGCGACACCGGGGAGCTGTTTTTT. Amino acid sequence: CSARDWGGDTGELFF.

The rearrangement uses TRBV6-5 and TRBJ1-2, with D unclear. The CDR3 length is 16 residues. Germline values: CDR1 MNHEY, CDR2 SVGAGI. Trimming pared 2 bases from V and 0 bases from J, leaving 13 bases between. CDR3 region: CASSYDYRGSNYGYTF. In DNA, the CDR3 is TGTGCCAGCAGTTACGACTACAGAGGATCTAACTATGGCTACACCTTC.

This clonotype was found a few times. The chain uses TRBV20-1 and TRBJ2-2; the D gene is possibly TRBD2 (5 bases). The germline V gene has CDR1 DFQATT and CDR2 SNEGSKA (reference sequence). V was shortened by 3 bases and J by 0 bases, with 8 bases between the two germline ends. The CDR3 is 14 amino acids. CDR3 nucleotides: TGCAGTGCTAGCGGGAAATCGAACACCGGGGAGCTGTTTTTT. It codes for CSASGKSNTGELFF.

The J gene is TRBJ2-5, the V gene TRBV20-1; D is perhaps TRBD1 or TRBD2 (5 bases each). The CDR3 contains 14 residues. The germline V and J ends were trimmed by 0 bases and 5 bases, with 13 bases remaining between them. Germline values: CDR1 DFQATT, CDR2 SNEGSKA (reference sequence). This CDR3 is CSARDPRGWETQYF. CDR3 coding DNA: TGCAGTGCTAGAGACCCCCGGGGCTGGGAGACCCAGTACTTC.

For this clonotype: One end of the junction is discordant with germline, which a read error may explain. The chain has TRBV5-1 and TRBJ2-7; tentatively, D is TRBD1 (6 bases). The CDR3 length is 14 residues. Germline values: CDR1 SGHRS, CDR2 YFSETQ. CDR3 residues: CASSKTTGSCEQYF. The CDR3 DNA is TGCGCCAGCAGCAAAACCACAGGGTCCTGCGAGCAGTACTTC.

The CDR3 region is CASSPNPGVRYGYTF. In DNA form, the CDR3 reads TGTGCCAGCAGCCCCAATCCGGGGGTCCGATATGGCTACACCTTC. J is TRBJ1-2 and V is TRBV7-3, with D possibly being TRBD1 (5 bases). V lost 5 bases to trimming and J lost 5 bases, with 18 bases between them. The germline V gene has CDR1 SGHTA and CDR2 FQGTGA. The CDR3 contains 15 residues.

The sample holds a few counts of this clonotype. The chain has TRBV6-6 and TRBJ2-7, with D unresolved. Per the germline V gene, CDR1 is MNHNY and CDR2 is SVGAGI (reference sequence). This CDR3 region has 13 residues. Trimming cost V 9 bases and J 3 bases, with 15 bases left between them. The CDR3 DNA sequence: TGTGCCAGTCGAACCGACGCTAGCTACGAGCAGTACTTC. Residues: CASRTDASYEQYF.

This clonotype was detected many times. As DNA, the CDR3 is TGCAGCGTTCTCACTTTTAGCACAGATACGCAGTATTTT. Amino acid sequence: CSVLTFSTDTQYF. J is TRBJ2-3 and V is TRBV29-1; D not certain. CDR1 SQVTM and CDR2 ANQGSEA come from the germline V gene. This CDR3 contains 13 residues. Trimming took 5 bases from V and 0 from J, leaving 9 bases between them.

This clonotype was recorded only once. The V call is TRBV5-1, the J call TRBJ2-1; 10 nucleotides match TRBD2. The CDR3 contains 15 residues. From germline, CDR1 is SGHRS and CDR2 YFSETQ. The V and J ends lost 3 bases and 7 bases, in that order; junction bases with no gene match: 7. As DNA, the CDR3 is TGCGCCAGCAGCTCAAAAGCGGGGGGGGATAATGAGCAGTTCTTC. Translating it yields CASSSKAGGDNEQFF. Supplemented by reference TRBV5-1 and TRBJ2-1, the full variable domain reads KAGVTQTPRYLIKTRGQQVTLSCSPISGHRSVSWYQQTPGQGLQFLFEYFSETQRNKGNFPGRFSGRQFSNSRSEMNVSTLELGDSALYLCASSSKAGGDNEQFFGPGTRLTVL.

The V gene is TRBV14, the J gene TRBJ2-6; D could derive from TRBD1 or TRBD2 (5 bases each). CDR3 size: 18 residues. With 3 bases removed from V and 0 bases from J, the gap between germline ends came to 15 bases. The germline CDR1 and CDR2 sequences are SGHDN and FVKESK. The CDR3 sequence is CASSQTGASHSGANVLTF. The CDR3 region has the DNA TGTGCCAGCAGCCAGACCGGGGCCAGCCACTCTGGGGCCAACGTCCTGACTTTC.

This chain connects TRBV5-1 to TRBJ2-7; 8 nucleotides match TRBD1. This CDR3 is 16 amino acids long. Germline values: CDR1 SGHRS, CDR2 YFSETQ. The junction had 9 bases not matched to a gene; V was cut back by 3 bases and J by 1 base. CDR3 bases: TGCGCCAGCAGCTCCGGAAGGACAGGGTCATCCTACGAGCAGTACTTC. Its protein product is CASSSGRTGSSYEQYF.

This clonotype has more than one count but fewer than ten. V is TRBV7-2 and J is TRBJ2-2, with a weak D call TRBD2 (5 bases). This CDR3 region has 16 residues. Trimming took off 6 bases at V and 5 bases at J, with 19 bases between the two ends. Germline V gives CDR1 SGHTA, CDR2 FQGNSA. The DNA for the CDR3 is TGTGCCAGCAGTTTGGCGAGGGCGATGAAAACCGGGGAGCTGTTTTTT. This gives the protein CASSLARAMKTGELFF.

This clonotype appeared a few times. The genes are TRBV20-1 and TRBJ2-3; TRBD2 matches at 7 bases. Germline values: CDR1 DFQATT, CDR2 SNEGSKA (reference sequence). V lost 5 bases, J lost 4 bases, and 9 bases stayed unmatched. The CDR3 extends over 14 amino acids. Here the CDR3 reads CSAQGVGGADTQYF. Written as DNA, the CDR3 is TGCAGTGCTCAGGGCGTGGGGGGGGCAGATACGCAGTATTTT.

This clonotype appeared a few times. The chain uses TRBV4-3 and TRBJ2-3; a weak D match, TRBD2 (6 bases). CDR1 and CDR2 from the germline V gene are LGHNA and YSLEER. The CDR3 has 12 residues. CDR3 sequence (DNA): TGCGAGATCGGCGGGGACACAGATACGCAGTATTTT. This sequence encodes CEIGGDTDTQYF.

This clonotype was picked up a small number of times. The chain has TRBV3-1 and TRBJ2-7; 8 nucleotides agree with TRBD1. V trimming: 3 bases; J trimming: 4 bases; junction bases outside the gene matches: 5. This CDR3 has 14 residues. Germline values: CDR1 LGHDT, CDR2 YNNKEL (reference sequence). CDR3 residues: CASSHLTGGYEQYF. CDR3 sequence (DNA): TGTGCCAGCAGCCATCTTACAGGGGGGTACGAGCAGTACTTC.

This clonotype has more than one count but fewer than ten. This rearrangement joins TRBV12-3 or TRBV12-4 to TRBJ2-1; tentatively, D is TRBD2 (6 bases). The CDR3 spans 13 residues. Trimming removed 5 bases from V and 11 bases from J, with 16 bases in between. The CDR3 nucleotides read TGTGCCAGCAGTCTAGTCGACCGGGGGAAGCAGTTCTTC. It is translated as CASSLVDRGKQFF.

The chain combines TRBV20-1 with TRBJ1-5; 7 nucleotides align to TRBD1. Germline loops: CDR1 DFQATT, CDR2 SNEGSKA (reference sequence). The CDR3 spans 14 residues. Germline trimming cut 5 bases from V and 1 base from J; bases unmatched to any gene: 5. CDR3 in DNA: TGCAGTGCTCCAAGGGACAGCAGCAATCAGCCCCAGCATTTT. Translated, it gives CSAPRDSSNQPQHF.

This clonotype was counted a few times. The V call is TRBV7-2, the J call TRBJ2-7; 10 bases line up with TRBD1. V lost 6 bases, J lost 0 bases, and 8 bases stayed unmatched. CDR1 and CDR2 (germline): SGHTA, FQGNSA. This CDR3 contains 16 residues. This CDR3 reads CASRQRTGGSSYEQYF. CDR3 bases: TGTGCCAGCAGGCAACGGACAGGGGGTAGCTCCTACGAGCAGTACTTC. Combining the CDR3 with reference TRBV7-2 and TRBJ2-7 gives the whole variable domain GAGVSQSPSNKVTEKGKDVELRCDPISGHTALYWYRQSLGQGLEFLIYFQGNSAPDKSGLPSDRFSAERTGGSVSTLTIQRTQQEDSAVYLCASRQRTGGSSYEQYFGPGTRLTVT.

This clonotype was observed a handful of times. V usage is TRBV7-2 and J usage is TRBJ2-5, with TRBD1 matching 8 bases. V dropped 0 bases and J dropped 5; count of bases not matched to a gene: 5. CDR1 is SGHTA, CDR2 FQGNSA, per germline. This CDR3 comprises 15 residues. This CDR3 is CASSLAAGGGETQYF. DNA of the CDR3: TGTGCCAGCAGCTTAGCCGCAGGGGGCGGCGAGACCCAGTACTTC. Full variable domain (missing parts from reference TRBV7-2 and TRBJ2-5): GAGVSQSPSNKVTEKGKDVELRCDPISGHTALYWYRQSLGQGLEFLIYFQGNSAPDKSGLPSDRFSAERTGGSVSTLTIQRTQQEDSAVYLCASSLAAGGGETQYFGPGTRLLVL.

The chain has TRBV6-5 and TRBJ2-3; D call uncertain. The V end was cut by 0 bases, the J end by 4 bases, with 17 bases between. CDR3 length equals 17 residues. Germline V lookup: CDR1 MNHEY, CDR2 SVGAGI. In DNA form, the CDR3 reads TGTGCCAGCAGTTACTCTCCGCCGGTCCCCGGCGCAGATACGCAGTATTTT. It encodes CASSYSPPVPGADTQYF.

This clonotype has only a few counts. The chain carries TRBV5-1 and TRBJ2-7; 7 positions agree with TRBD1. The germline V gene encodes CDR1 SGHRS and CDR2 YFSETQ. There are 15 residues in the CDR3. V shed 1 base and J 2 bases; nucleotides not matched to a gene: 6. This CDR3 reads CASSLSRTGTYEQYF. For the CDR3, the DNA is TGCGCCAGCAGCTTGTCCCGGACAGGTACCTACGAGCAGTACTTC.

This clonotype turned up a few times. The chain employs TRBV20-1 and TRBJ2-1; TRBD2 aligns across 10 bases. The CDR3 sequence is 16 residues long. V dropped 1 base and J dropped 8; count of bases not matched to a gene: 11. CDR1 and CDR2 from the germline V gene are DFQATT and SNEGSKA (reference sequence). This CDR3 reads CSARALASGSFDEQFF. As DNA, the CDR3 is TGCAGTGCTAGAGCCTTAGCTAGCGGGAGTTTCGATGAGCAGTTCTTC.

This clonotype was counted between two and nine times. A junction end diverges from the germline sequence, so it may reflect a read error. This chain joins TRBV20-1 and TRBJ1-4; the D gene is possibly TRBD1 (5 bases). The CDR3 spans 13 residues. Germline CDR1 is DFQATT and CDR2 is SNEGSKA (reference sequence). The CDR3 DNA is TGCAGTGCTGGAGACAGTCTAAATGAAAAACTGTTTTTT. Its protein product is CSAGDSLNEKLFF.

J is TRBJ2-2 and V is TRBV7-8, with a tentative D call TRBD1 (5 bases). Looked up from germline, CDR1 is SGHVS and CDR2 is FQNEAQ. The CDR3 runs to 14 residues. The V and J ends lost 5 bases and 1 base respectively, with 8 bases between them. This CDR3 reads CASSQGKNTGELFF. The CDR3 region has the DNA TGTGCCAGCAGCCAGGGCAAGAACACCGGGGAGCTGTTTTTT.

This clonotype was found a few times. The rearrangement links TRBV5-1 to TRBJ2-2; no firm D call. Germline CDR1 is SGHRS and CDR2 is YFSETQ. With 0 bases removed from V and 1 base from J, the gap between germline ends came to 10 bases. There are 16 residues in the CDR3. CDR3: CASSLVRHLNTGELFF. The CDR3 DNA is TGCGCCAGCAGCTTGGTCCGGCACCTGAACACCGGGGAGCTGTTTTTT.